The clone carrying this TCR beta chain appeared many times. V was shortened by 4 bases and J by 4 bases, with 10 bases between the two germline ends. CDR1 and CDR2 (germline): DFQATT, SNEGSKA (reference sequence). This CDR3 has 13 amino acids. Each patient was aged 18 to 65 and had newly diagnosed hyperthyroidism of under 2 months' duration. The sample of blood was obtained at first hyperthyroidism diagnosis (before any ophthalmopathy symptoms). PBMCs were derived from under 13 ml fresh peripheral blood. These data are taken from a study of T cells in Graves' hyperthyroidism and ophthalmopathy. Study context: The initial diagnosis was the point when peripheral blood was collected, ahead of any treatment.

Amplification yielded TCR beta CDR3 regions, with RNA transcripts as the source. The primer set for the first-round RT-PCR of the TCR CDR3 was HTBI. MiXCR, run by TCRdb on the multiplex PCR reads, gives a single entry per CDR3 protein. The data show a few hundred thousand distinct CDR3 sequences, with around 16% seen just once and roughly a quarter held by the top ten. The TCR was taken from a woman between 18 and 29 years old with Graves' hyperthyroidism that later progressed to Graves' ophthalmopathy. Source material: blood. This rearrangement joins TRBV20-1 to TRBJ2-2, with D unclear. CDR3 in amino acids: CSAKDIGTGELFF. CDR3 in DNA: TGCAGTGCTAAAGACATTGGCACCGGGGAGCTGTTTTTT.